A single sample gave rise to the 27 T cell receptor beta chains below, sequenced in a study of blood T cells in healthy people across ages. A sample-barcoded 5' primer and a J-beta primer mix were used in a second PCR of about 7 to 11 cycles. TCRdb ran MiXCR on the 5' RACE reads and lists one entry per CDR3 protein. The repertoire consists of 900,000 to 950,000 distinct CDR3 sequences, with 29% occurring once and the leading ten covering 10%. The same data also contributed to another study, on T cells of mothers and their children.

What was sequenced was blood. These receptors all stem from a woman in her thirties or forties in good health.

The chain joins TRBV5-1 to TRBJ1-2; D not resolved. V was clipped by 0 bases and J by 6 bases, with 18 bases between them. Germline V lookup: CDR1 SGHRS, CDR2 YFSETQ. CDR3 size: 16 residues. The CDR3 bases are TGCGCCAGCAGCTTGGGCGACAACCCGACTTGGGATGGCTACACCTTC. Amino acids: CASSLGDNPTWDGYTF.

The chain links TRBV14 to TRBJ2-3; D may match TRBD1 or TRBD2 (5 bases each). The germline gives CDR1 SGHDN, CDR2 FVKESK. CDR3 length: 15 residues. The V gene lost 5 bases and the J gene lost 2 bases, with 14 bases spanning the gap. The CDR3 DNA sequence: TGTGCCAGCAGCATCGGGGCCGCCCTCACAGATACGCAGTATTTT. This sequence encodes CASSIGAALTDTQYF.

This clonotype was seen a few times. In nucleotides, the CDR3 is TGTGCCAGCAGTGAATCCCGGACTAGGACCTTAAGGAATGAGCAGTTCTTC. Encoded protein: CASSESRTRTLRNEQFF. This chain joins TRBV2 and TRBJ2-1; 7 nucleotides match TRBD2. V lost 2 bases to trimming and J lost 7 bases; unmatched junction nucleotides: 14. The CDR3 loop spans 17 amino acids. The germline V gene encodes CDR1 SNHLY and CDR2 FYNNEI.

Notes on this clonotype: This sequence may be a read error, since a much larger clone differs from it by one base. CDR3 sequence reads: CASSGQGANYGYTF. DNA of the CDR3: TGTGCCAGCAGCGGACAGGGGGCTAACTATGGCTACACCTTC. The rearrangement links TRBV9 to TRBJ1-2, with TRBD1 identical over 9 bases. In germline, CDR1 is SGDLS, CDR2 YYNGEE. Trimming took 3 bases from V and 0 from J; bases not matched to a gene: 0. The CDR3 has 14 amino acids. Full variable domain (remainder filled in from reference TRBV9 and TRBJ1-2): DSGVTQTPKHLITATGQRVTLRCSPRSGDLSVYWYQQSLDQGLQFLIQYYNGEERAKGNILERFSAQQFPDLHSELNLSSLELGDSALYFCASSGQGANYGYTFGSGTRLTVV.

This clonotype was found a few times. The chain couples TRBV7-2 to TRBJ1-6; a weak D match, TRBD1 (6 bases). The CDR3 consists of 13 residues. V lost 5 bases and J 11 bases, leaving 13 bases between the germline ends. CDR1 SGHTA and CDR2 FQGNSA come from the germline V gene. DNA for the CDR3: TGTGCCAGCAGCAAAGGACAGCCTCCACCCCTCCACTTT. Amino acid sequence: CASSKGQPPPLHF.

This clonotype was picked up many times. Germline and junction disagree at one end, which may indicate a read error. This rearrangement joins TRBV4-3 to TRBJ2-5; 7 bases are shared with TRBD1. CDR1 LGHNA and CDR2 YSLEER come from the germline V gene. This CDR3 is 15 amino acids long. Here the CDR3 reads CASSQDPDRQETQYF. The CDR3 region has the DNA TGTGCCAGCAGCCAAGACCCGGACAGGCAAGAGACCCAGTACTTC.

The CDR3 region has the DNA TGTGCCAGCAGTTTCCTACAGGACCTCGAGCAGTACTTC. As protein: CASSFLQDLEQYF. The V call is TRBV28, the J call TRBJ2-7, with TRBD1 as a possible D gene (5 bases). V was cut by 3 bases and J by 6 bases, with 12 bases left in between. Germline V gives CDR1 MDHEN, CDR2 SYDVKM. The CDR3 loop spans 13 amino acids.

The CDR3 region has the DNA TGTGCCAGCAGTGCCAAGGGGGACAACTATGGCTACACCTTC. It specifies CASSAKGDNYGYTF. The rearrangement links TRBV25-1 to TRBJ1-2; a weak D match, TRBD1 (6 bases). The CDR3 is made up of 14 amino acids. The germline V gene encodes CDR1 MGHDK and CDR2 SYGVNS. The V end was cut by 4 bases, the J end by 2 bases, with 11 bases between.

This clonotype turned up a few times. CDR3 sequence (DNA): TGTGCCAGCAGCGACAGGGGGAGGGGTGAAAAACTGTTTTTT. Its protein is CASSDRGRGEKLFF. The J gene is TRBJ1-4, the V gene TRBV28, with 9 bases aligning to TRBD1. CDR1 MDHEN and CDR2 SYDVKM come from the germline V gene. The V and J ends lost 6 bases and 7 bases, in that order; junction bases with no gene match: 6. There are 14 residues in the CDR3.

This clonotype was counted between two and nine times. This sequence joins TRBV28 and TRBJ1-2; D might be TRBD1 (5 bases). Trimming took off 4 bases at V and 5 bases at J, with 14 bases between the two ends. CDR1 is MDHEN, CDR2 SYDVKM, per germline. This CDR3 has 14 residues. CDR3 loop: CASSWEGLGYGYTF. In nucleotides, the CDR3 is TGTGCCAGCAGTTGGGAGGGGCTAGGGTATGGCTACACCTTC.

The gene calls are TRBV28 and TRBJ1-1, with D uncertain. Germline V gene sequence: CDR1 MDHEN, CDR2 SYDVKM. The CDR3 loop spans 13 amino acids. V gave up 7 bases and J gave up 4 bases, with 13 bases separating them. The CDR3: CASTSVPGTEAFF. CDR3 nucleotides: TGTGCCAGCACTTCCGTCCCGGGCACTGAAGCTTTCTTT.

Concerning this clonotype itself: This clone may be a read error of a much larger clone one base away. This sequence joins TRBV10-3 and TRBJ2-7, with D unresolved. Between the trimmed V and J ends, which lost 9 bases and 3 bases, there was a span of 18 bases. Germline V gene sequence: CDR1 ENHRY, CDR2 SYGVKD. The length of the CDR3 is 14 residues. The CDR3, as DNA: TGTGCCATAGGCCGAGACTCTGGCGGCTACGAGCAGTACTTC. Translation gives CAIGRDSGGYEQYF.

In this sample, this clonotype turned up a few times. The gene calls are TRBV20-1 and TRBJ1-6, with TRBD1 as a possible D gene (5 bases). This CDR3 has 15 residues. The germline V gene encodes CDR1 DFQATT and CDR2 SNEGSKA (reference sequence). Trimming took 3 bases from V and 10 from J, leaving 19 bases between them. The CDR3 protein is CSARAGPRIESPLHF. DNA for the CDR3: TGCAGTGCTAGGGCAGGGCCGCGGATAGAGTCACCCCTCCACTTT.

This clonotype appeared many times. This chain's CDR3 is CASSSRTSGGPRSYEQYF. The CDR3 DNA sequence: TGTGCCAGCAGTTCCCGGACTAGCGGGGGGCCTCGCTCCTACGAGCAGTACTTC. V is TRBV6-6 and J is TRBJ2-7, with 14 bases fitting TRBD2. The CDR3 consists of 18 residues. CDR1 and CDR2 (germline): MNHNY, SVGAGI (reference sequence). With 4 bases clipped from V and 0 bases from J, the junction kept 8 bases outside the gene matches.

This clonotype was seen a few times. The chain joins TRBV15 to TRBJ1-2; D possibly corresponds to TRBD1 (5 bases). V shed 5 bases and J shed 3 bases, with 10 bases lying between them. The V gene's germline CDR1 is LNHNV and CDR2 YYDKDF (reference sequence). The CDR3 is made up of 13 amino acids. This chain's CDR3 is CATSQAGYYGYTF. For the CDR3, the DNA is TGTGCCACCAGCCAGGCAGGGTACTATGGCTACACCTTC.

This chain joins TRBV18 and TRBJ1-1, with 8 bases aligning to TRBD1. Germline values: CDR1 KGHSH, CDR2 LQKENI. This CDR3 comprises 14 residues. J was trimmed by 3 bases and V by 8 bases; bases with no gene match: 8. CDR3: CASASQGAHTEAFF. As DNA, the CDR3 is TGTGCCAGCGCAAGTCAGGGGGCGCACACTGAAGCTTTCTTT.

This chain joins TRBV10-3 and TRBJ1-5; TRBD1 matches 7 bases. Unmatched junction bases numbered 5, after V lost 0 bases and J lost 6 bases. The CDR3 has 15 residues. CDR1 is ENHRY, CDR2 SYGVKD, per germline. The CDR3 loop reads CAISESATGIQPQHF. As DNA, the CDR3 is TGTGCCATCAGTGAGTCCGCGACAGGGATTCAGCCCCAGCATTTT.

Concerning this clonotype: Being one base from a much bigger clone, this may be a read error. V and J are TRBV29-1 and TRBJ1-2, with D perhaps TRBD1 (6 bases). Germline V gene lookup returns CDR1 SQVTM and CDR2 ANQGSEA. This CDR3 region has 13 residues. V was clipped by 7 bases and J by 7 bases, with 19 bases between them. CDR3 DNA sequence: TGCAGCGCGTGGGGTGGACAGAGCTGTGGCTACACCTTC. It yields the protein CSAWGGQSCGYTF.

Many counts were recorded for this clonotype. The CDR3 region is CASSLDAGAHYGYTF. In nucleotides, the CDR3 is TGTGCCAGCAGCTTAGATGCCGGGGCCCACTATGGCTACACCTTC. The rearrangement uses TRBV11-2 and TRBJ1-2, with D possibly matching TRBD1 (5 bases). The CDR3 is made up of 15 amino acids. CDR1 is SGHAT, CDR2 FQNNGV, per germline. V was shortened by 0 bases and J by 3 bases, with 11 bases between the two germline ends.

This chain uses TRBV20-1 with TRBJ1-1; TRBD1 agrees at 7 bases. V was clipped by 7 bases and J by 4 bases; unmatched bases: 6. The CDR3 is 12 residues long. CDR1 and CDR2 (germline): DFQATT, SNEGSKA (reference sequence). The CDR3 protein is CSGLQGGTEAFF. Here the CDR3 DNA reads TGCAGTGGTCTCCAGGGGGGCACTGAAGCTTTCTTT.

The chain links TRBV7-2 to TRBJ1-4, with a tentative D call TRBD1 (5 bases). Germline V gene sequence: CDR1 SGHTA, CDR2 FQGNSA. V lost 1 base and J 7 bases, leaving 10 bases between the germline ends. This CDR3 has 14 amino acids. For the CDR3, the DNA is TGTGCCAGCAGCTTAGGAGGGGTTAGTGAAAAACTGTTTTTT. Amino acids: CASSLGGVSEKLFF.

This clonotype was seen many times. The chain carries TRBV10-2 and TRBJ2-7, with TRBD1 as a possible D gene (6 bases). Germline V gene lookup returns CDR1 WSHSY and CDR2 SAAADI. The CDR3 has 13 amino acids. The V end was cut by 2 bases, the J end by 6 bases, with 11 bases between. CDR3 in amino acids: CASSEQGLVEQYF. CDR3 nucleotides: TGCGCCAGCAGTGAGCAGGGGCTGGTCGAGCAGTACTTC.

This clonotype was detected a few times. The CDR3 DNA reads TGTGCCAGCAGTGAAGAAGGGGGCTCTAACTATGGCTACACCTTC. Translated, it gives CASSEEGGSNYGYTF. The chain combines TRBV6-1 with TRBJ1-2; 7 positions match TRBD1. J lost 0 bases, V lost 1 base, and 2 bases had no gene match. Germline V gene sequence: CDR1 MNHNS, CDR2 SASEGT. The CDR3 consists of 15 residues.

The sample holds one count of this clonotype. A much larger clone lies a single base off, so this may be a read error. V and J are TRBV10-3 and TRBJ2-1; D not resolved. This CDR3 has 12 amino acids. Germline V gene data show CDR1 as ENHRY and CDR2 as SYGVKD. The CDR3 sequence is CASSDLTNGQFF. CDR3 sequence (DNA): TGTGCCAGCAGTGACCTGACAAACGGGCAGTTCTTC.

The sample holds many counts of this clonotype. V gene TRBV6-6 combines with J gene TRBJ2-7; TRBD1 aligns across 9 bases. V shed 6 bases and J 2 bases; nucleotides not matched to a gene: 5. CDR1 is MNHNY, CDR2 SVGAGI, per germline (reference sequence). The CDR3 is 14 amino acids. The CDR3 DNA reads as TGTGCCAGCAGCATCAGACAGGGGGCCTACGAGCAGTACTTC. Residues: CASSIRQGAYEQYF.

With regard to this clonotype: Compared with germline, one end of the junction differs, possibly owing to a read error. The V call is TRBV15, the J call TRBJ2-1; 8 positions agree with TRBD2. Germline assignment: CDR1 LNHNV and CDR2 YYDKDF (reference sequence). This CDR3 spans 15 amino acids. The chain's CDR3 is CTTSRSGGDHNEQFF. DNA for the CDR3: TGTACCACCAGCAGATCCGGGGGGGACCACAATGAGCAGTTCTTC.

For this clonotype: The junction shows a germline mismatch at one end, possibly a read error. V usage is TRBV15 and J usage is TRBJ1-1; no clear D. The germline gives CDR1 LNHNV, CDR2 YYDKDF (reference sequence). The CDR3 runs to 14 residues. The CDR3 protein is CAASRDLASTEAFF. DNA of the CDR3: TGTGCCGCCAGCAGAGATCTCGCCAGCACTGAAGCTTTCTTT.